One sample yielded the 9 T cell receptor beta chains listed below, sequenced in a study of blood T cell repertoires in COVID-19. Only in-frame clones appear in the TCRdb table, and some are missing; sequencing was by immunoSEQ multiplex PCR. This table has roughly 400,000 clones, more than 75% appearing once. Material for sequencing was PBMCs or T cells enriched from blood (not recorded which). Receptor source: a woman aged 50 to 60 who had recovered from COVID-19.

The V gene is TRBV12-3 or TRBV12-4, the J gene TRBJ1-1; D call uncertain. The length of the CDR3 is 13 residues. V lost 5 bases, J lost 6 bases, and 13 bases lay in between. This CDR3 is CASSQTAGSEAFF. CDR3 nucleotide sequence: TGTGCCAGCAGTCAAACCGCGGGATCTGAAGCTTTCTTT.

The gene calls are TRBV18 and TRBJ1-1, with D possibly matching TRBD1 (6 bases). V shed 4 bases and J shed 0 bases, with 12 bases lying between them. This CDR3 comprises 15 residues. CDR1 and CDR2 (germline): KGHSH, LQKENI. In DNA form, the CDR3 reads TGTGCCAGCTCACAGTCTACAGGGCTGAACACTGAAGCTTTCTTT. This codes for CASSQSTGLNTEAFF.

The V and J genes are TRBV27 and TRBJ1-2; D call uncertain. Germline lookup yields CDR1 MNHEY and CDR2 SMNVEV (reference sequence). The germline V and J ends were trimmed by 4 bases and 10 bases, with 10 bases remaining between them. CDR3 size: 11 residues. The CDR3 DNA reads TGTGCCAGCAGTTCTGCGGGAATCTACACCTTC. It is translated as CASSSAGIYTF.

V gene TRBV4-1 combines with J gene TRBJ1-1; possibly TRBD1 for D (5 bases). From germline, CDR1 is MGHRA and CDR2 YSYEKL. Trimming took 3 bases from V and 2 from J, leaving 13 bases between them. This CDR3 is built from 15 residues. The CDR3 reads CASSHGTVLNTEAFF. For the CDR3, the DNA is TGCGCCAGCAGCCATGGGACTGTACTTAACACTGAAGCTTTCTTT.

This clone was picked up one time. The chain is built from TRBV6-5 and TRBJ2-7; maybe TRBD1 (6 bases). Germline CDR1 and CDR2: MNHEY and SVGAGI. This CDR3 is 15 amino acids long. Between the trimmed V and J ends, which lost 6 bases and 4 bases, there was a span of 19 bases. This chain's CDR3 is CASSLIWDTQYEQYF. For the CDR3, the DNA is TGTGCCAGCAGCCTCATCTGGGACACACAATACGAGCAGTACTTC.

This clone was observed a handful of times. The chain has TRBV2 and TRBJ1-2; 9 bases are shared with TRBD1. J gave up 8 bases and V 6 bases, and 7 bases lay outside the gene matches. This CDR3 region has 13 residues. Germline assignment: CDR1 SNHLY and CDR2 FYNNEI. Written as DNA, the CDR3 is TGTGCCAGCAGCGGGACAGGGAATACCGGCTACACCTTC. It is translated as CASSGTGNTGYTF.

CDR3 nucleotides: TGTGCCAGTGGCGGGTCTAACTATGGCTACACCTTC. Protein sequence: CASGGSNYGYTF. V gene TRBV3-1 (or the pseudogene TRBV3-2) combines with J gene TRBJ1-2; no clear D. CDR1 LGHDT and CDR2 YNNKEL come from the germline V gene (reference sequence). This CDR3 contains 12 residues. V gave up 9 bases and J gave up 0 bases, with 8 bases separating them.

The chain carries TRBV7-3 and TRBJ1-3; perhaps TRBD1 as D (6 bases). V dropped 4 bases and J dropped 2 bases, with 6 bases sitting between them. The CDR3 is 13 residues long. Germline CDR1 is SGHTA and CDR2 is FQGTGA. The CDR3 sequence: CASSSGAGNTIYF. The CDR3 bases are TGTGCCAGCAGCTCAGGGGCTGGAAACACCATATATTTT.

The chain links TRBV7-9 to TRBJ1-1; D is uncertain. The CDR3 sequence is 13 residues long. The germline gives CDR1 SEHNR, CDR2 FQNEAQ (reference sequence). V lost 4 bases to trimming and J lost 1 base, with 7 bases between them. The CDR3 sequence: CASSYTENTEAFF. For the CDR3, the DNA is TGTGCCAGCAGCTACACAGAGAACACTGAAGCTTTCTTT.